The clone carrying this TCR beta chain was seen at least ten times. Specified time point: persistent/refractory GD, antithyroid drugs over 5 years with positive TRAb. Extracted PBMC RNA gave rise to the TCR library. These data are taken from a study of regulatory T cells in long-lasting Graves disease. Looking at the study overall: Persistence in Graves' disease denoted antithyroid drug use beyond 5 years alongside positive TSH receptor antibodies.

Through Arm-PCR of CDR3 regions and iRepertoire HTBI primers, TCR beta libraries were built. Under the authors' procedure: The samples included roughly 61 TRBV and more than 12 TRBJ segments. MiXCR, applied by TCRdb to the multiplex PCR reads, yields one record per CDR3 protein. TCRdb, not the authors, supplied the V and J calls. The table has some 450,000 distinct CDR3 sequences, around a quarter seen once. The origin of this receptor is a female donor with Graves disease. The material was peripheral blood mononuclear cells (PBMCs), obtained when the disease was refractory, from a patient treated with antithyroid drugs.

CDR3: CASSEYGRDEQYF. As DNA, the CDR3 is TGTGCCAGCAGTGAATACGGACGGGACGAGCAGTACTTC. The chain joins TRBV25-1 to TRBJ2-7; D gene uncertain. The CDR3 loop spans 13 amino acids. Germline V lookup: CDR1 MGHDK, CDR2 SYGVNS. V dropped 0 bases and J dropped 5 bases, with 8 bases sitting between them.